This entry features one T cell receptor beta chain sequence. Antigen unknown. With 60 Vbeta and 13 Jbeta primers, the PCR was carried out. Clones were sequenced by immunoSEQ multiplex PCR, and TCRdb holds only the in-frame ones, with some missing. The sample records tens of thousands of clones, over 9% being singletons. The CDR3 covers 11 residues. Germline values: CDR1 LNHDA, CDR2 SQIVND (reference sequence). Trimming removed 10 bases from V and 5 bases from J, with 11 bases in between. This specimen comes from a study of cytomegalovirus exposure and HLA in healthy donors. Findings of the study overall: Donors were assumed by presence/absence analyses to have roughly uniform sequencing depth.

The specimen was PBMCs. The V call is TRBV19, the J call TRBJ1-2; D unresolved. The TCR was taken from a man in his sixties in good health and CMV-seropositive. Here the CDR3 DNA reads TGTGCCACCGAATCGGGTTATGGCTACACCTTC. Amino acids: CATESGYGYTF.